The following is a T cell receptor (beta chain) sequence with its context. Its specificity is unknown. The table came from immunoSEQ multiplex PCR; TCRdb's copy has only in-frame clones and leaves some out. The profile shows about 68,000 clones, 70% to 85% of them singletons. The CDR3 is 14 residues long. Between the trimmed V and J ends, which lost 6 bases and 2 bases, there was a span of 11 bases. CDR1 is MNHEY and CDR2 is SVGAGI in the germline V gene. The sample belongs to a study of radiotherapy plus CTLA-4 blockade in lung cancer. In the study overall: Objective responses occurred in about 18% of patients; 25% to 35% had disease control. Study results and caveats: Peripheral blood showed expansion of tumor-derived TCR clones after radiotherapy and ipilimumab.

The V and J genes are TRBV6-5 and TRBJ1-5; D remains unclear. The sample consisted of peripheral blood, taken from a patient treated with radiotherapy plus ipilimumab. This receptor was obtained from a human donor with non-small cell lung cancer who had a complete response to radiotherapy plus ipilimumab. The CDR3 is CASRRGEGNQPQHF. The CDR3 nucleotides read TGTGCCAGCAGGCGGGGAGAAGGCAATCAGCCCCAGCATTTT.